These 30 T cell receptor beta chains share one sample of origin, sequenced in a study of cytomegalovirus exposure and HLA in healthy donors. 60 Vbeta and 13 Jbeta primers were used in PCR. TCRdb's copy holds only in-frame clones and misses some; the assay was immunoSEQ multiplex PCR. In total, the table holds approximately 200,000 clones. Specimen: PBMCs. The receptors originated from a boy aged 5-17 years in good health and CMV-seronegative.

The genes are TRBV6-1 and TRBJ2-2, with a possible D match to TRBD2 (6 bases). This CDR3 has 15 residues. Germline assignment: CDR1 MNHNS and CDR2 SASEGT. V lost 8 bases, J lost 2 bases, and 15 bases lay in between. CDR3 loop: CASAGRGSNTGELFF. The DNA for the CDR3 is TGTGCCAGCGCTGGGCGGGGAAGTAACACCGGGGAGCTGTTTTTT.

The chain is built from TRBV7-9 and TRBJ1-3; D may be TRBD1 (6 bases). This CDR3 has 18 amino acids. V was shortened by 5 bases and J by 6 bases, with 26 bases between the two germline ends. Germline CDR1 and CDR2: SEHNR and FQNEAQ (reference sequence). CDR3 coding DNA: TGTGCCAGCAGCCCTACTTCTATTCCAACAGGGAATGAAAACACCATATATTTT. Translating it yields CASSPTSIPTGNENTIYF.

This chain links TRBV4-2 with TRBJ1-1; the D is unclear. V shed 7 bases and J shed 0 bases, with 12 bases lying between them. Germline V gives CDR1 LGHNA, CDR2 YNFKEQ. The CDR3 has 14 amino acids. This chain's CDR3 is CASKHPLLNTEAFF. The CDR3 bases are TGTGCCAGCAAGCACCCTTTATTGAACACTGAAGCTTTCTTT.

V gene TRBV30 combines with J gene TRBJ2-1; D remains ambiguous. The V end lost 3 bases, the J end lost 9 bases, and 9 bases lay between the germline ends. The CDR3 is made up of 11 amino acids. CDR1 is GTSNPN, CDR2 SVGIG, per germline (reference sequence). This CDR3 reads CAWRASGEQFF. In nucleotides, the CDR3 is TGTGCCTGGAGGGCCTCGGGTGAGCAGTTCTTC.

This rearrangement joins TRBV25-1 to TRBJ2-7, with D possibly being TRBD1 (6 bases). The CDR3 runs 14 residues. Trimming stripped 8 bases from V and 6 bases from J, with 20 bases between. Looked up from germline, CDR1 is MGHDK and CDR2 is SYGVNS. The CDR3 sequence: CASGKYRDGGEQYF. The CDR3 region has the DNA TGTGCCAGCGGAAAATACAGGGATGGGGGCGAGCAGTACTTC.

The genes are TRBV28 and TRBJ2-5; TRBD2 aligns across 11 bases. The V gene end was trimmed by 11 bases and the J gene end by 5 bases; junction bases not matched to a gene: 10. The CDR3 is 14 residues long. CDR1 and CDR2 from the germline V gene are MDHEN and SYDVKM. The CDR3 loop is CAVSRLAGKETQYF. CDR3 bases: TGTGCCGTATCTAGACTAGCGGGGAAGGAGACCCAGTACTTC.

The V call is TRBV27, the J call TRBJ2-3; D uncertain. V lost 6 bases and J 2 bases, leaving 6 bases between the germline ends. Germline V lookup: CDR1 MNHEY, CDR2 SMNVEV (reference sequence). This CDR3 is built from 12 residues. The CDR3 DNA sequence: TGTGCCAGCAGGCAACTCACAGATACGCAGTATTTT. As protein: CASRQLTDTQYF.

This chain uses TRBV7-6 with TRBJ1-1; 7 nucleotides line up with TRBD1. V shed 6 bases and J 0 bases; nucleotides not matched to a gene: 10. This CDR3 contains 16 residues. In germline, CDR1 is SGHVS, CDR2 FNYEAQ. CDR3 amino acids: CASSYLGGGMNTEAFF. The CDR3 region has the DNA TGTGCCAGCAGTTATCTAGGGGGCGGCATGAACACTGAAGCTTTCTTT.

V usage is TRBV7-8 and J usage is TRBJ1-5; 8 nucleotides match TRBD1. V shed 4 bases, J shed 1 base, and the junction held 12 bases outside the gene matches. The CDR3 consists of 18 residues. CDR1 and CDR2 from the germline V gene are SGHVS and FQNEAQ. The CDR3 DNA is TGTGCCAGCAGCTCTTCCGAGACAGGGGAAGGGAGCAATCAGCCCCAGCATTTT. This encodes CASSSSETGEGSNQPQHF.

The rearrangement uses TRBV20-1 and TRBJ1-2; D gene unclear. The germline V gene has CDR1 DFQATT and CDR2 SNEGSKA (reference sequence). V was shortened by 3 bases and J by 7 bases, with 9 bases between the two germline ends. The CDR3 totals 11 residues. Written as DNA, the CDR3 is TGCAGTGCTAGGCTCGGAGTTGGCTACACCTTC. Protein product: CSARLGVGYTF.

This chain joins TRBV5-6 and TRBJ2-1; TRBD1 agrees at 9 bases. The V and J ends lost 2 bases and 9 bases, in that order; junction bases with no gene match: 9. Per germline, CDR1 SGHDT and CDR2 YYEEEE. The CDR3 consists of 15 residues. In nucleotides, the CDR3 is TGTGCCAGCAGCTTCTCTGGACAGGGGAACCGTGAGCAGTTCTTC. It encodes CASSFSGQGNREQFF.

The rearrangement uses TRBV14 and TRBJ1-2; D perhaps matches TRBD1 (6 bases). Trimming took 6 bases from V and 8 from J, leaving 22 bases between them. CDR1 is SGHDN and CDR2 is FVKESK in the germline V gene. CDR3 size: 15 residues. CDR3 in DNA: TGTGCCAGCAGACCACTTCGGACAGCCGAAAGCGGCTACACCTTC. Protein sequence: CASRPLRTAESGYTF.

The J gene is TRBJ1-2, the V gene TRBV23-1; TRBD1 is a possible D gene (6 bases). TRBV23-1 falls under the ORF class, with uncertain function. The CDR3 extends over 16 amino acids. The V gene lost 4 bases and the J gene lost 2 bases, with 17 bases spanning the gap. CDR3 sequence reads: CASSPKTGSWNYGYTF. Written as DNA, the CDR3 is TGCGCCAGCAGTCCGAAAACAGGGAGTTGGAACTATGGCTACACCTTC.

This chain connects TRBV9 to TRBJ1-1; 7 nucleotides match TRBD1. Per the germline V gene, CDR1 is SGDLS and CDR2 is YYNGEE. The CDR3 length is 13 residues. Trimming removed 3 bases from V and 7 bases from J; junction bases left unmatched: 6. The CDR3 region has the DNA TGTGCCAGCAGCGGTGGGACAGCTAATGAAGCTTTCTTT. The encoded protein is CASSGGTANEAFF.

This chain joins TRBV7-9 and TRBJ1-5; 7 bases align to TRBD1. This CDR3 is built from 14 residues. The junction had 5 bases not matched to a gene; V was cut back by 5 bases and J by 4 bases. Germline V gene data show CDR1 as SEHNR and CDR2 as FQNEAQ (reference sequence). The CDR3 here is CASSEGQLNQPQHF. The CDR3 coding sequence is TGTGCCAGCAGCGAGGGACAGCTAAATCAGCCCCAGCATTTT.

This chain's CDR3 is CASSFLGSGVAKNIQYF. DNA for the CDR3: TGTGCCAGCAGCTTTTTGGGTAGCGGGGTAGCCAAAAACATTCAGTACTTC. The chain has TRBV7-3 and TRBJ2-4, with 8 bases lining up with TRBD2. This CDR3 contains 17 residues. Germline V gene lookup returns CDR1 SGHTA and CDR2 FQGTGA. With V trimmed by 3 bases and J by 0 bases, 7 bases remained unmatched.

The genes are TRBV19 and TRBJ1-1, with a tentative D call TRBD1 (5 bases). CDR3 length: 14 amino acids. Trimming shortened V by 3 bases and J by 11 bases, and 19 bases separated the two germline ends. CDR1 and CDR2 (germline): LNHDA, SQIVND (reference sequence). DNA for the CDR3: TGTGCCAGTAGTATCGGGAGGGGCTCCCTTTGGGCTTTCTTT. This encodes CASSIGRGSLWAFF.

This chain uses TRBV19 with TRBJ1-1, with TRBD1 matching 9 bases. The CDR3 is made up of 15 amino acids. Germline-derived CDR1 and CDR2 are LNHDA and SQIVND (reference sequence). Unmatched junction bases numbered 4, after V lost 4 bases and J lost 1 base. The CDR3 region is CASSTSTGGNTEAFF. CDR3 nucleotides: TGTGCCAGTAGTACCTCGACAGGGGGGAACACTGAAGCTTTCTTT.

The chain has TRBV6-6 and TRBJ2-1; TRBD1 matches 10 bases. J lost 7 bases, V lost 7 bases, and 7 bases had no gene match. The CDR3 extends over 14 amino acids. The V gene's germline CDR1 is MNHNY and CDR2 SVGAGI (reference sequence). CDR3 bases: TGTGCCAGCACCCTAGACAGGGGGCGTAATGAGCAGTTCTTC. Its translation is CASTLDRGRNEQFF.

The chain is built from TRBV29-1 and TRBJ1-1, with no clear D. The CDR3 has 12 amino acids. CDR1 is SQVTM, CDR2 ANQGSEA, per germline. V was cut by 5 bases and J by 6 bases, with 13 bases left in between. CDR3 DNA: TGCAGCGTTATCAGCCGGGAAGCTGAAGCTTTCTTT. Translated, it gives CSVISREAEAFF.

This sequence joins TRBV7-3 and TRBJ2-3, with D unresolved. This CDR3 has 15 amino acids. The germline gives CDR1 SGHTA, CDR2 FQGTGA. Trimming stripped 6 bases from V and 2 bases from J, with 15 bases between. CDR3 sequence: CASSHSSANTDTQYF. The CDR3 region has the DNA TGTGCCAGCAGTCATAGCTCGGCGAACACAGATACGCAGTATTTT.

The V gene is TRBV28, the J gene TRBJ2-5, with D maybe TRBD1 (7 bases). The germline V gene encodes CDR1 MDHEN and CDR2 SYDVKM. V was shortened by 3 bases and J by 7 bases, with 24 bases between the two germline ends. The CDR3 extends over 17 amino acids. CDR3 sequence (DNA): TGTGCCAGCAGTTTTCCGGAGGGGGCCAGCGCGACGGGGACCCAGTACTTC. Translating it yields CASSFPEGASATGTQYF.

This rearrangement joins TRBV27 to TRBJ2-5, with D tentatively TRBD2 (6 bases). This CDR3 comprises 14 residues. The V end lost 3 bases, the J end lost 3 bases, and 11 bases lay between the germline ends. The V gene's germline CDR1 is MNHEY and CDR2 SMNVEV (reference sequence). Here the CDR3 reads CASSFIWGEETQYF. Written as DNA, the CDR3 is TGTGCCAGCAGTTTTATATGGGGGGAAGAGACCCAGTACTTC.

The chain has TRBV4-1 and TRBJ2-7; a possible D gene is TRBD1 (6 bases). V dropped 3 bases and J dropped 0 bases, with 12 bases sitting between them. The CDR3 runs to 15 residues. Germline V gives CDR1 MGHRA, CDR2 YSYEKL. In nucleotides, the CDR3 is TGCGCCAGCAGCCATCACCAGGGGAACTCCTACGAGCAGTACTTC. Its protein product is CASSHHQGNSYEQYF.

CDR3 DNA: TGTGCCAGTACGAGGGGGTCGGCAGATACGCAGTATTTT. It specifies CASTRGSADTQYF. The rearrangement joins TRBV19 to TRBJ2-3, with a tentative D call TRBD1 (6 bases). This CDR3 is 13 amino acids long. Trimming shortened V by 7 bases and J by 4 bases, and 12 bases separated the two germline ends. Germline V CDR1 and CDR2: LNHDA, SQIVND (reference sequence).

The chain combines TRBV16 with TRBJ2-5, with 7 bases aligning to TRBD1. V lost 4 bases to trimming and J lost 13 bases; unmatched junction nucleotides: 15. This CDR3 spans 14 amino acids. CDR1 is KGHSY, CDR2 FQNENV, per germline. The CDR3 loop reads CASSPWDRPANLYF. The CDR3, as DNA: TGTGCCAGCAGCCCGTGGGACAGACCCGCCAACTTGTACTTC.

V and J are TRBV10-3 and TRBJ1-6, with 7 bases fitting TRBD1. From germline, CDR1 is ENHRY and CDR2 SYGVKD. The CDR3 sequence is 13 residues long. The trim removed 11 bases at V and 5 bases at J, leaving 6 bases unmatched. The CDR3 DNA reads as TGTGCCGCCCGGGACAGTGATAATTCACCCCTCCACTTT. This gives the protein CAARDSDNSPLHF.

This sequence joins TRBV7-8 and TRBJ1-1; weak D call: TRBD1 (6 bases). Trimming cost V 4 bases and J 4 bases, with 16 bases left between them. The CDR3 is 15 amino acids. Germline assignment: CDR1 SGHVS and CDR2 FQNEAQ. The CDR3 sequence: CASSSTDSSLTEAFF. CDR3 nucleotides: TGTGCCAGCAGCTCCACGGACAGTTCGCTCACTGAAGCTTTCTTT.

The rearrangement uses TRBV12-5 and TRBJ1-5; TRBD1 matches 7 bases. Trimming at V came to 6 bases and at J to 3 bases, leaving 5 bases not matched to a gene. Germline loops: CDR1 LGHNT, CDR2 FRNRAP. The CDR3 contains 14 residues. The CDR3 reads CASGLGQPNQPQHF. The CDR3 DNA reads TGTGCTAGTGGCCTGGGACAGCCCAATCAGCCCCAGCATTTT.

The chain joins TRBV6-6 to TRBJ1-2, with D possibly matching TRBD1 (6 bases). This CDR3 is built from 13 residues. The germline V gene encodes CDR1 MNHNY and CDR2 SVGAGI (reference sequence). Trimming removed 3 bases from V and 8 bases from J, with 13 bases in between. For the CDR3, the DNA is TGTGCCAGCAGTTATATCCAGGGGAACGGCTACACCTTC. This encodes CASSYIQGNGYTF.